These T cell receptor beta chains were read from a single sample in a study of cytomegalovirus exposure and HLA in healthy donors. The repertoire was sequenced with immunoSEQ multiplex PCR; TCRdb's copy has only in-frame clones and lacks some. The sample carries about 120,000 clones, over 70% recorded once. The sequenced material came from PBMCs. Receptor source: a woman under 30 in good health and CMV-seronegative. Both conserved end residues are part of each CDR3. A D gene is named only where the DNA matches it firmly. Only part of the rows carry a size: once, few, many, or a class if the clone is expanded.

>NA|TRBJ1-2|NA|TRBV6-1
TGTGCCAGCAGTGAAGGGTCCGGGGGGCCCTCTTACTATGGCTACACCTTC
CASSEGSGGPSYYGYTF
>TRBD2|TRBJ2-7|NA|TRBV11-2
TGTGCCAGCAGCTCCGGGACTAGCGGTTTCGAGCAGTACTTC
CASSSGTSGFEQYF
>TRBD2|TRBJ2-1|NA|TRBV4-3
TGCGCCAGCAGCCAAGATCGATCTAGCGGGGTCTACAATGAGCAGTTCTTC
CASSQDRSSGVYNEQFF
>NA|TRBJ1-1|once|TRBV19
TGTGCCACCCTCGTCTTTACTGAAGCTTTCTTT
CATLVFTEAFF
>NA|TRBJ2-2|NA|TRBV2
TGTGCCAGCACCCTACAGGGACCGGGGGAGCTGTTTTTT
CASTLQGPGELFF
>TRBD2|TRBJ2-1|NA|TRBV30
TGTGCCTGGAGCTCTCAGCGGGGGGCGAAAAATGAGCAGTTCTTC
CAWSSQRGAKNEQFF
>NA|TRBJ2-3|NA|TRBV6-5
TGTGCCAGCAGTTACTCCTACACAGATACGCAGTATTTT
CASSYSYTDTQYF
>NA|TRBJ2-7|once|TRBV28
TGTGCCAGCACCAGCCCCCGGGAAACCTACGAGCAGTACTTC
CASTSPRETYEQYF
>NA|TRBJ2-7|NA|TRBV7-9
TGTGCCAGCAGCTTAGTGCACGATCCCACAAAGGTGGACTTCTACGAGCAGTACTTC
CASSLVHDPTKVDFYEQYF
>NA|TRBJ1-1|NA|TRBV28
TGTGCCACAGGAGGATTGGCCACTGAAGCTTTCTTT
CATGGLATEAFF
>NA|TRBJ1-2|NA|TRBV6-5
TGTGCCAGCTGGAGACTAGGGAACTATGGCTACACCTTC
CASWRLGNYGYTF
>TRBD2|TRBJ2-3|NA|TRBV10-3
TGTGCCATCAGTGAGGCTAGCGGGGGGACCACAGATACGCAGTATTTT
CAISEASGGTTDTQYF
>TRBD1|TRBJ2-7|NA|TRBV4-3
TGCGCCAGCAGCCTTTGGACAGGACGCGAGCAGTACTTC
CASSLWTGREQYF
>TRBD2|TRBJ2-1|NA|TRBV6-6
TGTGCCAGCAGTTCCTGGGAGGGCCGGAACAATGAGCAGTTCTTC
CASSSWEGRNNEQFF
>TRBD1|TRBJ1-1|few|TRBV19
TGTGCCAGTAGTCCACTCCCTACAGGGGAGAGGAGAGCTTTCTTT
CASSPLPTGERRAFF
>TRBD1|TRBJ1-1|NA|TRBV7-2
TGTGCCAGCAGCTTTCGGACAGGGGTGAACACTGAAGCTTTCTTT
CASSFRTGVNTEAFF
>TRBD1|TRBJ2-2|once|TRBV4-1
TGCGCCAGCAGCCCGCGGGACAGGGGGAACACCGGGGAGCTGTTTTTT
CASSPRDRGNTGELFF
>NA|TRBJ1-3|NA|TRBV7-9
TGTGCCAGCAGCTCGGGTGGGTCTGGAAACACCATATATTTT
CASSSGGSGNTIYF
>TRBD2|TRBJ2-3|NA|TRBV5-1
TGCGCCAGCAGCTTGGGGACTAGCGGGAATGTGGGTAGTACGCAGTATTTT
CASSLGTSGNVGSTQYF
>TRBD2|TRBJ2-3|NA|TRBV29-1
TGCAGCGTTCTCCCGGGACTAGGGACAGATACGCAGTATTTT
CSVLPGLGTDTQYF
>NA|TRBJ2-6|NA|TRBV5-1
TGCGCCAGCAGCTTTACAGGGAACTCTGGGGCCAACGGCCTGACTTTC
CASSFTGNSGANGLTF
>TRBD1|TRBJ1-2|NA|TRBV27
TGTGCCAGCAGTTTGGGGGGACAGCACTATGGCTACACCTTC
CASSLGGQHYGYTF
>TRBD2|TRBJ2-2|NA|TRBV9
TGTGCCAGCAGCCCGAGCCCCCTAGCGGGGGGGCTGGCCGGGGAGCTGTTTTTT
CASSPSPLAGGLAGELFF
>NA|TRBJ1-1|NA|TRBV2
TGTGCCAGCAGTGAGGAGGGCTCTGAAGCTTTCTTT
CASSEEGSEAFF
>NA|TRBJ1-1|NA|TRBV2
TGTGCCAGCACGCAGTCAGGGGTCCGCACTGAAGCTTTCTTT
CASTQSGVRTEAFF
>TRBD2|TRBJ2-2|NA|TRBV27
TGTGCCAGCAGTTTGCGAAACCGAACTAGCGGGGGAGGGTCCGGGGAGCTGTTTTTT
CASSLRNRTSGGGSGELFF
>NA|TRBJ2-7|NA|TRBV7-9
TGTGCCAGCAGCTTGACAGTGGCACCCTACGAGCAGTACTTC
CASSLTVAPYEQYF
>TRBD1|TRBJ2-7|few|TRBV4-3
TGCGCCAGCAGCCACCGGGACAGGGCCTACGAGCAGTACTTC
CASSHRDRAYEQYF
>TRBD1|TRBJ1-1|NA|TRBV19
TGTGCCAGTAGTATTTCCCTCAGGGGGAGCTTTACTGAAGCTTTCTTT
CASSISLRGSFTEAFF
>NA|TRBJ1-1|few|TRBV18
TGTGCCAGCTCACCTCGACAGCTCATGAACACTGAAGCTTTCTTT
CASSPRQLMNTEAFF
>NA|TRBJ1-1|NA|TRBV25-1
TGTGCCAGCAGTGCTTACACTGAAGCTTTCTTT
CASSAYTEAFF
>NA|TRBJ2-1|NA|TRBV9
TGTGCCAGCAGCGTAGGAGAAAATGAGCAGTTCTTC
CASSVGENEQFF
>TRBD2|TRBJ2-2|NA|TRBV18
TGTGCCACCGCAGGGCGGGAGCAGAACACCGGGGAGCTGTTTTTT
CATAGREQNTGELFF